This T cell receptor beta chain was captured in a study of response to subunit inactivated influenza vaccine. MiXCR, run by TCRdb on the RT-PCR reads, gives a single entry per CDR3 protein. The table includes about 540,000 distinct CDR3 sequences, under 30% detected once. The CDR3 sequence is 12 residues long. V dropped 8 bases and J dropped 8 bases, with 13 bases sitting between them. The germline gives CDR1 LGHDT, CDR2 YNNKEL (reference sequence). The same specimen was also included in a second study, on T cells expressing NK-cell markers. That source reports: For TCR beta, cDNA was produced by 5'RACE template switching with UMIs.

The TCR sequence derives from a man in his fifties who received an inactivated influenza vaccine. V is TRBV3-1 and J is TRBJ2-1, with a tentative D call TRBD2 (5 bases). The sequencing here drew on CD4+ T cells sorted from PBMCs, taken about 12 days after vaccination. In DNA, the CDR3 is TGTGCCAGCCGGGGATCCGGCGATGAGCAGTTCTTC. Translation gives CASRGSGDEQFF.